This TCR beta chain came from a study of cytomegalovirus exposure and HLA in healthy donors. Study-level points and caveats: Rarity marked most TCR sequences, yet some public TCRs occurred in many donors. A subsequent analysis found that TCR clusters from the first cohort also tended to co-occur in the approximately 110 validation repertoires, with 90% to 95% of cluster scores above 0.

The CDR3 totals 15 residues. Germline lookup yields CDR1 SGHRS and CDR2 YFSETQ. V shed 6 bases and J 0 bases; nucleotides not matched to a gene: 5. Points on this clone: Antigen specificity is unknown.

A roughly 120-subject validation cohort, separate from the approximately 610-subject first cohort, supplied the donors. TCRdb keeps only in-frame clones here, not all; method: immunoSEQ multiplex PCR. The data contain 90,000 to 150,000 clones, roughly 82% of them singletons. Input material: PBMCs. The chain links TRBV5-1 to TRBJ2-7; 11 nucleotides align to TRBD2. This TCR was sampled from a young man in good health and CMV-seronegative. The CDR3 DNA follows: TGCGCCAGCAAGGGACTAGCGGAAAGCTCCTACGAGCAGTACTTC. Translation gives CASKGLAESSYEQYF.